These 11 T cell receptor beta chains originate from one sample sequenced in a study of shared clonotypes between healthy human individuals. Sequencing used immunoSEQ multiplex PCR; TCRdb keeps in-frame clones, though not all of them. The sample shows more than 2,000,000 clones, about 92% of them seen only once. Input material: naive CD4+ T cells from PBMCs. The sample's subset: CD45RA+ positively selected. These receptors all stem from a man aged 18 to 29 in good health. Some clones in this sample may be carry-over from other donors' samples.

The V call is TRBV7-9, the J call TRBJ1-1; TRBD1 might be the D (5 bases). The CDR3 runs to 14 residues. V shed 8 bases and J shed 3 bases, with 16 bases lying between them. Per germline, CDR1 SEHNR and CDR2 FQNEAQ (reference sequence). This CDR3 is CASAVGRGDTEAFF. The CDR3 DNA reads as TGTGCCAGCGCCGTCGGCCGGGGGGACACTGAAGCTTTCTTT. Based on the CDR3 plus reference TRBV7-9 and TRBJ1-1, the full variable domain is DTGVSQNPRHKITKRGQNVTFRCDPISEHNRLYWYRQTLGQGPEFLTYFQNEAQLEKSRLLSDRFSAERPKGSFSTLEIQRTEQGDSAMYLCASAVGRGDTEAFFGQGTRLTVV.

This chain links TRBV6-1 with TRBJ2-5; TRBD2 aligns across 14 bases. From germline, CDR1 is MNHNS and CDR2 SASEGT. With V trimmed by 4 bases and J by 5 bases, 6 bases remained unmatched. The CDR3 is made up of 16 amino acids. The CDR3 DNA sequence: TGTGCCAGCAGTGGACGACTAGCGGGAGGGGGGGAGACCCAGTACTTC. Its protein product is CASSGRLAGGGETQYF.

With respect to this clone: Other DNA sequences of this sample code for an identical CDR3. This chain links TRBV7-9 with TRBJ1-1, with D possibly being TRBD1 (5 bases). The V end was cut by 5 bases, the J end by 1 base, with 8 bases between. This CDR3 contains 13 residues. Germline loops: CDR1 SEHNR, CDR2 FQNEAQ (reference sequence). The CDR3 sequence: CASSRGPNTEAFF. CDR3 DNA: TGTGCCAGCAGCAGGGGACCGAACACTGAAGCTTTCTTT.

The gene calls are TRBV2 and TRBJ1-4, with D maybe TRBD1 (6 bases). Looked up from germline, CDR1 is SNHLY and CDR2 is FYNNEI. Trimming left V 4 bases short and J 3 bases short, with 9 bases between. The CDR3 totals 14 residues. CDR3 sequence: CASSARTANEKLFF. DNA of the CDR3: TGTGCCAGCAGTGCCCGGACAGCTAATGAAAAACTGTTTTTT.

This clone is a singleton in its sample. In nucleotides, the CDR3 is TGTGCCAGCAGCTCGTACCTACAGGGGAACCAAGAGACCCAGTACTTC. It translates to CASSSYLQGNQETQYF. The chain has TRBV11-2 and TRBJ2-5, with 7 bases fitting TRBD1. Trimming removed 4 bases from V and 0 bases from J; junction bases left unmatched: 8. The germline V gene encodes CDR1 SGHAT and CDR2 FQNNGV. The CDR3 is 16 amino acids. Filled out from reference TRBV11-2 and TRBJ2-5, the complete variable domain reads EAGVAQSPRYKIIEKRQSVAFWCNPISGHATLYWYQQILGQGPKLLIQFQNNGVVDDSQLPKDRFSAERLKGVDSTLKIQPAKLEDSAVYLCASSSYLQGNQETQYFGPGTRLLVL.

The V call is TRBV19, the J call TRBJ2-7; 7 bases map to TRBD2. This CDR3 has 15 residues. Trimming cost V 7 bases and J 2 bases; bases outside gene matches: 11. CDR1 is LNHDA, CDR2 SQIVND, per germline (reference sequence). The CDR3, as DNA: TGTGCCAGTACCCGGGGTGGCGGGAGCACCTACGAGCAGTACTTC. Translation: CASTRGGGSTYEQYF. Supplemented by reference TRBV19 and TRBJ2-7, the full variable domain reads DGGITQSPKYLFRKEGQNVTLSCEQNLNHDAMYWYRQDPGQGLRLIYYSQIVNDFQKGDIAEGYSVSREKKESFPLTVTSAQKNPTAFYLCASTRGGGSTYEQYFGPGTRLTVT.

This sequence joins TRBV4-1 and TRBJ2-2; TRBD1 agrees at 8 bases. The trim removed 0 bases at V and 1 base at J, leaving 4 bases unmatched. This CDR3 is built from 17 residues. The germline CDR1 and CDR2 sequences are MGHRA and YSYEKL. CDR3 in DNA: TGCGCCAGCAGCCAAGATGGGACAGGAAGGAACACCGGGGAGCTGTTTTTT. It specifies CASSQDGTGRNTGELFF.

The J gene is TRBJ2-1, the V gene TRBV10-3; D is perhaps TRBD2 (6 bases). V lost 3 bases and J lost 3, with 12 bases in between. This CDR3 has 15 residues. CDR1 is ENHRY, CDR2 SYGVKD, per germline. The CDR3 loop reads CAISDPRTNYNEQFF. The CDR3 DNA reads TGTGCCATCAGTGATCCCCGGACTAACTACAATGAGCAGTTCTTC.

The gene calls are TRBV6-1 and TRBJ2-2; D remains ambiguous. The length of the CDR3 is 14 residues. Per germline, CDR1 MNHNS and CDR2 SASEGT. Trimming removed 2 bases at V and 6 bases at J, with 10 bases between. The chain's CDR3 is CASSEYFKAGELFF. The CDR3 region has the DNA TGTGCCAGCAGTGAATATTTCAAGGCCGGGGAGCTGTTTTTT.

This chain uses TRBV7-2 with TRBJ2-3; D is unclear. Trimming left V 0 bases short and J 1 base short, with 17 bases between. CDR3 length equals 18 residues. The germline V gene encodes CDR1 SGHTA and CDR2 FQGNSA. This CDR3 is CASSLAPTRVFGTDTQYF. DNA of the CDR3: TGTGCCAGCAGCTTAGCGCCCACCCGGGTGTTTGGCACAGATACGCAGTATTTT.

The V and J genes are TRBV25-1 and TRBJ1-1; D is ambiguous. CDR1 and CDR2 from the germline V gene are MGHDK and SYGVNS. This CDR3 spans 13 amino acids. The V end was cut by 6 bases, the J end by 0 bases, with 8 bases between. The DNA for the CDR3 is TGTGCCAGCAGAAGGACGGTGAACACTGAAGCTTTCTTT. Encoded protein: CASRRTVNTEAFF.